This T cell receptor beta chain was recorded in a study of T cells in Graves' hyperthyroidism and ophthalmopathy. Notes on the study in general: Most thyroid-expanded clonotypes above 0.001 were also found in blood.

The V and J ends lost 5 bases and 4 bases respectively, with 12 bases between them. This CDR3 comprises 12 residues. Germline lookup yields CDR1 SQVTM and CDR2 ANQGSEA. Pregnant or lactating patients were excluded, as were those with uncontrolled infection or other autoimmune disease. Orbital computed tomography, thyroid ultrasound, serum thyroxine and TRAb, and clinical symptoms together informed the diagnoses. Worth noting for this clonotype: Antigen unknown.

RNA transcripts served as the template for amplifying TCR beta CDR3 regions. HTBI primers were used for first-round RT-PCR of the TCR CDR3. Each CDR3 protein is one row after TCRdb ran MiXCR on the multiplex PCR reads. The table includes roughly 500,000 distinct CDR3 sequences, 40% to 50% detected once. The J gene is TRBJ2-7, the V gene TRBV29-1; D is perhaps TRBD1 (6 bases). This TCR was recovered from an adult woman with Graves' disease, either hyperthyroidism or ophthalmopathy (not recorded which). Sequencing was carried out using peripheral blood or thyroid tissue (not recorded which). This chain's CDR3 is CSVRPQGYEQYF. CDR3 coding DNA: TGCAGCGTTAGACCACAGGGTTACGAGCAGTACTTC.